One and the same sample provided the 30 T cell receptor beta chains below, sequenced in a study of cytomegalovirus exposure and HLA in healthy donors. A multiplex PCR was run with 60 Vbeta primers and 13 Jbeta primers. Profiling relied on immunoSEQ multiplex PCR, and the TCRdb table lists in-frame clones only, not all of them. The data contain approximately 150,000 clones, more than 60% of them singletons. Sequenced input: PBMCs. The receptors come from a woman in her 40s in good health and CMV-seropositive.

The J gene is TRBJ2-1, the V gene TRBV28; 9 positions agree with TRBD2. The CDR3 has 17 amino acids. V was clipped by 1 base and J by 3 bases; unmatched bases: 7. CDR1 and CDR2 (germline): MDHEN, SYDVKM. The CDR3 loop is CASSLFGFSGGYNEQFF. The CDR3 DNA reads as TGTGCCAGCAGTTTATTTGGATTTAGCGGGGGCTACAATGAGCAGTTCTTC.

This clone was counted a few times. The rearrangement joins TRBV28 to TRBJ1-1; TRBD1 is a possible D gene (6 bases). V lost 6 bases, J lost 1 base, and 18 bases lay in between. The CDR3 sequence is 16 residues long. Germline CDR1 MDHEN, CDR2 SYDVKM. CDR3 sequence: CASSPLLQGWNTEAFF. DNA of the CDR3: TGTGCCAGCAGCCCACTCCTACAGGGATGGAACACTGAAGCTTTCTTT. Looking up the rest from reference TRBV28 and TRBJ1-1 gives the full variable domain: DVKVTQSSRYLVKRTGEKVFLECVQDMDHENMFWYRQDPGLGLRLIYFSYDVKMKEKGDIPEGYSVSREKKERFSLILESASTNQTSMYLCASSPLLQGWNTEAFFGQGTRLTVV.

The CDR3 is CASGWEAFNSPLHF. CDR3 nucleotide sequence: TGTGCCAGCGGATGGGAGGCTTTTAATTCACCCCTCCACTTT. The chain recombines TRBV27 with TRBJ1-6, with D unclear. Trimming removed 8 bases at V and 6 bases at J, with 14 bases between. The germline CDR1 and CDR2 sequences are MNHEY and SMNVEV (reference sequence). This CDR3 comprises 14 residues.

The chain carries TRBV6-5 and TRBJ2-5; 10 bases line up with TRBD2. Losses at the gene ends were 0 bases for V and 5 bases for J; bases not matched to a gene: 6. The CDR3 totals 16 residues. Germline CDR1 MNHEY, CDR2 SVGAGI. This CDR3 is CASSYSAGGLGETQYF. CDR3 sequence (DNA): TGTGCCAGCAGTTACTCAGCGGGGGGGCTGGGTGAGACCCAGTACTTC.

The CDR3 bases are TGTGCCAGCAGCTCGGCTGGGACTAAATCCAATGAGCAGTTCTTC. Its protein is CASSSAGTKSNEQFF. The chain links TRBV5-4 to TRBJ2-1; 7 bases are a match to TRBD2. V was pared by 3 bases and J by 6 bases, with 9 bases of the junction left unmatched. This CDR3 has 15 amino acids. Looked up from germline, CDR1 is SGHNT and CDR2 is YYREEE (reference sequence).

The V call is TRBV25-1, the J call TRBJ1-1; D gene unclear. The CDR3 spans 13 residues. Germline CDR1 MGHDK, CDR2 SYGVNS. The V end lost 6 bases, the J end lost 1 base, and 9 bases lay between the germline ends. The CDR3 protein is CASSRHENTEAFF. CDR3 nucleotides: TGTGCCAGCAGCCGACACGAGAACACTGAAGCTTTCTTT.

The CDR3 region is CASSTLRGGIDYEQYF. CDR3 DNA sequence: TGTGCCAGTAGCACATTACGAGGGGGAATCGACTACGAGCAGTACTTC. The V and J genes are TRBV19 and TRBJ2-7, with D possibly matching TRBD1 (6 bases). V lost 6 bases, J lost 3 bases, and 21 bases lay in between. The CDR3 length is 16 residues. CDR1 and CDR2 (germline): LNHDA, SQIVND (reference sequence).

This chain joins TRBV5-6 and TRBJ2-1; 7 bases match TRBD1. CDR3 length equals 15 residues. The trim removed 2 bases at V and 5 bases at J, leaving 7 bases unmatched. Looked up from germline, CDR1 is SGHDT and CDR2 is YYEEEE. DNA of the CDR3: TGTGCCAGCAGCTTTTGGGGGACAGTTAACAATGAGCAGTTCTTC. This translates into CASSFWGTVNNEQFF.

This clone occurred once. One junction end does not reproduce the germline sequence, and a read error may be involved. J is TRBJ2-3 and V is TRBV7-9; TRBD1 matches at 9 bases. Germline V gene sequence: CDR1 SEHNR, CDR2 FQNEAQ (reference sequence). This CDR3 spans 16 amino acids. In DNA, the CDR3 is TGTTCCAGCAGCCCAGGACAGGGGCAGGGGACAGATACGCAGTATTTT. Its protein product is CSSSPGQGQGTDTQYF.

The chain couples TRBV25-1 to TRBJ2-2; 9 nucleotides line up with TRBD2. The V and J ends lost 5 bases and 5 bases, in that order; junction bases with no gene match: 9. This CDR3 contains 16 residues. Germline V gives CDR1 MGHDK, CDR2 SYGVNS. The CDR3 region is CASSNVGGGATGELFF. DNA for the CDR3: TGTGCCAGCAGTAACGTCGGCGGGGGGGCTACCGGGGAGCTGTTTTTT.

In its sample, this clone was seen a few times. The chain's CDR3 is CASLSGVNYEQYF. The CDR3 DNA follows: TGTGCCAGCCTTAGCGGGGTGAACTACGAGCAGTACTTC. The genes are TRBV28 and TRBJ2-7; TRBD2 matches at 8 bases. Germline V gene sequence: CDR1 MDHEN, CDR2 SYDVKM. There are 13 residues in the CDR3. V trimming: 8 bases; J trimming: 3 bases; junction bases outside the gene matches: 6.

The rearrangement uses TRBV10-3 and TRBJ2-5, with D possibly TRBD2 on 5 matching bases. The germline V gene has CDR1 ENHRY and CDR2 SYGVKD. The length of the CDR3 is 15 residues. V lost 6 bases and J 2 bases, leaving 16 bases between the germline ends. CDR3 residues: CAIRNGMLGQETQYF. CDR3 bases: TGTGCCATCAGAAACGGGATGCTCGGGCAAGAGACCCAGTACTTC.

This rearrangement joins TRBV4-1 to TRBJ1-1; TRBD1 aligns across 10 bases. CDR3 size: 16 residues. V was clipped by 1 base and J by 3 bases; unmatched bases: 5. CDR1 is MGHRA and CDR2 is YSYEKL in the germline V gene. The DNA of the CDR3 is TGCGCCAGCAGCCAAGGGACAGGGGGTTCTTACACTGAAGCTTTCTTT. This encodes CASSQGTGGSYTEAFF.

This clone was observed a single time. V usage is TRBV29-1 and J usage is TRBJ2-5; D is undetermined. Germline V gene lookup returns CDR1 SQVTM and CDR2 ANQGSEA. The length of the CDR3 is 15 residues. V shed 7 bases and J shed 0 bases, with 18 bases lying between them. CDR3 DNA sequence: TGCAGCGCCAAGATGGGCTCTCGAAACCAAGAGACCCAGTACTTC. This gives the protein CSAKMGSRNQETQYF.

The rearrangement joins TRBV30 to TRBJ1-2; 12 bases fit TRBD1. CDR3 size: 14 residues. The trim removed 5 bases at V and 8 bases at J, leaving 9 bases unmatched. Germline CDR1 reads GTSNPN; CDR2 reads SVGIG (reference sequence). As DNA, the CDR3 is TGTGCCTGGCAGTCCGGGACAGGGGGCTTAGGCTACACCTTC. It encodes CAWQSGTGGLGYTF.

This chain links TRBV4-1 with TRBJ2-7, with TRBD2 matching over 13 bases. Germline assignment: CDR1 MGHRA and CDR2 YSYEKL. Germline trimming cut 0 bases from V and 1 base from J; bases unmatched to any gene: 6. The CDR3 is 18 residues long. The CDR3 bases are TGCGCCAGCAGCCAAGATATGGGACTAGCGGGGATATCCTACGAGCAGTACTTC. Encoded protein: CASSQDMGLAGISYEQYF.

Here the CDR3 reads CAISDSKGVMGTEAFF. The CDR3 DNA follows: TGTGCCATCAGTGACTCGAAGGGGGTGATGGGGACTGAAGCTTTCTTT. The rearrangement uses TRBV10-3 and TRBJ1-1, with D possibly being TRBD1 (6 bases). V was shortened by 3 bases and J by 5 bases, with 19 bases between the two germline ends. Germline V lookup: CDR1 ENHRY, CDR2 SYGVKD. The CDR3 has 16 amino acids.

The chain uses TRBV30 and TRBJ2-3; 8 bases map to TRBD1. Germline assignment: CDR1 GTSNPN and CDR2 SVGIG (reference sequence). Unmatched junction bases numbered 6, after V lost 0 bases and J lost 4 bases. The CDR3 runs to 15 residues. The CDR3 loop is CAWSVRTGKADTQYF. CDR3 in DNA: TGTGCCTGGAGTGTTAGGACAGGGAAAGCAGATACGCAGTATTTT. Full variable domain (missing parts from reference TRBV30 and TRBJ2-3): SQTIHQWPATLVQPVGSPLSLECTVEGTSNPNLYWYRQAAGRGLQLLFYSVGIGQISSEVPQNLSASRPQDRQFILSSKKLLLSDSGFYLCAWSVRTGKADTQYFGPGTRLTVL.

This chain joins TRBV7-2 and TRBJ2-7; 7 nucleotides line up with TRBD1. This CDR3 is 13 amino acids long. V was clipped by 5 bases and J by 6 bases; unmatched bases: 7. Germline CDR1 and CDR2: SGHTA and FQGNSA. CDR3 DNA sequence: TGTGCCAGCAGCCGGGACAGTACGGGCGAGCAGTACTTC. This codes for CASSRDSTGEQYF.

CDR3 sequence (DNA): TGTGCCAGCAAACCGACGACAGGGGGTCCCTCCTATAATTCACCCCTCCACTTT. Amino acid sequence: CASKPTTGGPSYNSPLHF. The rearrangement joins TRBV28 to TRBJ1-6; 9 nucleotides agree with TRBD1. Per the germline V gene, CDR1 is MDHEN and CDR2 is SYDVKM. This CDR3 is 18 amino acids long. With V trimmed by 7 bases and J by 0 bases, 10 bases remained unmatched.

This chain uses TRBV7-8 with TRBJ2-1, with D tentatively TRBD1 (7 bases). CDR3 length equals 15 residues. CDR1 is SGHVS and CDR2 is FQNEAQ in the germline V gene. Deletions cut 5 bases from V and 7 bases from J, with 18 bases between. CDR3 amino acids: CASSHWTGRGNEQFF. CDR3 nucleotide sequence: TGTGCCAGCAGCCACTGGACAGGACGGGGGAATGAGCAGTTCTTC.

The chain links TRBV29-1 to TRBJ1-4, with 7 bases that match TRBD1. The CDR3 is made up of 13 amino acids. The V gene end was trimmed by 7 bases and the J gene end by 3 bases; junction bases not matched to a gene: 5. CDR1 is SQVTM and CDR2 is ANQGSEA in the germline V gene. CDR3 protein: CSGSGGPNEKLFF. The CDR3 nucleotides are TGCAGCGGTTCAGGGGGACCTAATGAAAAACTGTTTTTT.

The chain joins TRBV10-3 to TRBJ2-3; 10 bases agree with TRBD2. Germline assignment: CDR1 ENHRY and CDR2 SYGVKD. The trim removed 10 bases at V and 5 bases at J, leaving 6 bases unmatched. The CDR3 extends over 13 amino acids. CDR3 DNA: TGTGCCACGAGCGGGGGGGAGGAAGATACGCAGTATTTT. Its protein product is CATSGGEEDTQYF.

The gene calls are TRBV19 and TRBJ1-5, with no clear D. CDR3 length: 13 amino acids. Trimming removed 7 bases from V and 3 bases from J, with 10 bases in between. In germline, CDR1 is LNHDA, CDR2 SQIVND (reference sequence). The CDR3 sequence: CASNGSPNQPQHF. The CDR3 DNA sequence: TGTGCCAGTAATGGCAGTCCCAATCAGCCCCAGCATTTT.

The chain couples TRBV5-4 to TRBJ2-1; possible D gene TRBD1, 5 bases. The CDR3 has 13 amino acids. The germline gives CDR1 SGHNT, CDR2 YYREEE (reference sequence). V gave up 2 bases and J gave up 9 bases, with 12 bases separating them. CDR3 region: CASSLVVQGEQFF. CDR3 nucleotides: TGTGCCAGCAGCTTAGTGGTGCAGGGTGAGCAGTTCTTC.

The rearrangement joins TRBV10-3 to TRBJ1-2; 10 bases fit TRBD1. This CDR3 is 14 amino acids long. Germline values: CDR1 ENHRY, CDR2 SYGVKD. After removal of 4 bases from V and 8 bases from J, the junction contained 7 bases not matched to a gene. The CDR3 is CAISGGQGMRGYTF. Written as DNA, the CDR3 is TGTGCCATCAGTGGGGGACAGGGGATGAGAGGCTACACCTTC.

The chain uses TRBV19 and TRBJ1-6; possibly TRBD1 for D (6 bases). V was shortened by 6 bases and J by 10 bases, with 19 bases between the two germline ends. The germline V gene has CDR1 LNHDA and CDR2 SQIVND (reference sequence). The CDR3 spans 15 residues. CDR3 bases: TGTGCCAGTAGAGCAATACAGGGATCTCAATCACCCCTCCACTTT. Amino acids: CASRAIQGSQSPLHF. Full variable domain (rest looked up from reference TRBV19 and TRBJ1-6): DGGITQSPKYLFRKEGQNVTLSCEQNLNHDAMYWYRQDPGQGLRLIYYSQIVNDFQKGDIAEGYSVSREKKESFPLTVTSAQKNPTAFYLCASRAIQGSQSPLHFGNGTRLTVT.

The J gene is TRBJ2-5, the V gene TRBV7-9; TRBD2 agrees at 9 bases. V trimming: 3 bases; J trimming: 2 bases; junction bases outside the gene matches: 4. The CDR3 extends over 15 amino acids. The V gene's germline CDR1 is SEHNR and CDR2 FQNEAQ (reference sequence). The CDR3 protein is CASSLASGVQETQYF. CDR3 bases: TGTGCCAGCAGCTTGGCTAGCGGGGTACAAGAGACCCAGTACTTC.

The J gene is TRBJ1-3, the V gene TRBV30; D may be TRBD1 (6 bases). Trimming removed 5 bases from V and 4 bases from J, with 12 bases in between. This CDR3 is 13 amino acids long. Germline-derived CDR1 and CDR2 are GTSNPN and SVGIG (reference sequence). The chain's CDR3 is CAWAGDRGNTIYF. The CDR3 region has the DNA TGTGCCTGGGCAGGGGATAGAGGAAACACCATATATTTT.

The chain is built from TRBV5-1 and TRBJ2-1, with 13 bases fitting TRBD2. The CDR3 length is 15 residues. In germline, CDR1 is SGHRS, CDR2 YFSETQ. J lost 10 bases, V lost 1 base, and 5 bases had no gene match. Here the CDR3 reads CASSLSVLAGGEQFF. The CDR3 DNA follows: TGCGCCAGCAGCTTGTCCGTACTAGCGGGGGGGGAGCAGTTCTTC.